This entry lists 13 T cell receptor beta chains sequenced from one sample in a study of blood T cell repertoires in COVID-19. The data were produced by immunoSEQ multiplex PCR, yet TCRdb's version contains in-frame clones alone and is incomplete. The repertoire holds about 160,000 clones, approximately 80% seen once, with approximately 5.4% in the top ten. The sample comprised PBMCs or T cells enriched from blood (not recorded which). These receptors were collected from a man aged 40-49 years who had recovered from COVID-19.

This clone was found once. V is TRBV7-3 and J is TRBJ2-1; 16 bases are shared with TRBD2. Germline V gives CDR1 SGHTA, CDR2 FQGTGA. With 5 bases clipped from V and 9 bases from J, the junction kept 13 bases outside the gene matches. This CDR3 contains 18 residues. The CDR3 bases are TGTGCCAGCAGCGGCGGCGGGACTAGCGGGGGGGCCCGGGGTGAGCAGTTCTTC. This gives the protein CASSGGGTSGGARGEQFF.

This CDR3 is CASSVSTVINSPLHF. DNA of the CDR3: TGTGCCAGCAGCGTATCGACAGTGATAAATTCACCCCTCCACTTT. The chain employs TRBV9 and TRBJ1-6; a weak D match, TRBD1 (5 bases). The CDR3 is 15 amino acids. CDR1 and CDR2 (germline): SGDLS, YYNGEE. Trimming stripped 1 base from V and 7 bases from J, with 12 bases between.

This clone was picked up a small number of times. At the DNA level, this CDR3 is encoded by other sequences in the same sample as well. The chain has TRBV9 and TRBJ1-2, with D maybe TRBD1 (6 bases). The CDR3 consists of 12 residues. V lost 3 bases and J 4 bases, leaving 7 bases between the germline ends. Per the germline V gene, CDR1 is SGDLS and CDR2 is YYNGEE. The CDR3 DNA reads TGTGCCAGCAGCGCGGACAGCTATGGCTACACCTTC. Protein product: CASSADSYGYTF. The entire variable domain, with the rest obtained from reference TRBV9 and TRBJ1-2, is as follows: DSGVTQTPKHLITATGQRVTLRCSPRSGDLSVYWYQQSLDQGLQFLIQYYNGEERAKGNILERFSAQQFPDLHSELNLSSLELGDSALYFCASSADSYGYTFGSGTRLTVV.

The chain employs TRBV30 and TRBJ2-7, with 8 nucleotides matching TRBD2. The junction had 7 bases not matched to a gene; V was cut back by 0 bases and J by 0 bases. Per germline, CDR1 GTSNPN and CDR2 SVGIG (reference sequence). There are 16 residues in the CDR3. CDR3 nucleotide sequence: TGTGCCTGGAGTGTCCCCGGGGGGGGCCCCTCCTACGAGCAGTACTTC. Its protein is CAWSVPGGGPSYEQYF.

The genes are TRBV5-1 and TRBJ1-6; 7 nucleotides match TRBD1. V lost 4 bases, J lost 1 base, and 2 bases stayed unmatched. CDR1 and CDR2 (germline): SGHRS, YFSETQ. This CDR3 spans 15 amino acids. This CDR3 reads CASSTGQSYNSPLHF. CDR3 nucleotides: TGCGCCAGCAGCACGGGACAGTCCTATAATTCACCCCTCCACTTT.

This clone was found a few times. The V gene is TRBV24-1, the J gene TRBJ2-1; 14 bases are shared with TRBD2. V gave up 5 bases and J gave up 8 bases; unmatched junction bases: 16. CDR1 KGHDR and CDR2 SFDVKD come from the germline V gene. The CDR3 loop spans 19 amino acids. In DNA, the CDR3 is TGTGCCACCAGTGCCAGGACTAGCGGGGGGACCCTGCTTTCCTATGAGCAGTTCTTC. Translating it yields CATSARTSGGTLLSYEQFF.

The chain links TRBV5-3 to TRBJ1-2; no clear D. TRBV5-3 is noted as an ORF with a role that remains uncertain. V lost 7 bases to trimming and J lost 13 bases, with 17 bases between them. CDR3 length: 11 residues. The CDR3 coding sequence is TGTGCCAGACGTTCCCGGAGGTCTCCCACCTTC. This encodes CARRSRRSPTF.

The CDR3 here is CASRPDRGSTGELFF. DNA of the CDR3: TGTGCCAGCCGCCCCGACAGGGGATCCACCGGGGAGCTGTTTTTT. The chain couples TRBV2 to TRBJ2-2, with 8 bases identical to TRBD1. The CDR3 is made up of 15 amino acids. V shed 8 bases, J shed 4 bases, and the junction held 9 bases outside the gene matches. The germline gives CDR1 SNHLY, CDR2 FYNNEI.

The CDR3 loop reads CASSLGGATYEQYF. DNA of the CDR3: TGTGCCAGCTCCCTAGGGGGTGCTACCTACGAGCAGTACTTC. This chain uses TRBV11-2 with TRBJ2-7, with D possibly being TRBD1 (6 bases). Germline CDR1 and CDR2: SGHAT and FQNNGV. The CDR3 length is 14 residues. V was clipped by 8 bases and J by 2 bases, with 16 bases between them. The whole variable domain, remainder taken from reference TRBV11-2 and TRBJ2-7, is EAGVAQSPRYKIIEKRQSVAFWCNPISGHATLYWYQQILGQGPKLLIQFQNNGVVDDSQLPKDRFSAERLKGVDSTLKIQPAKLEDSAVYLCASSLGGATYEQYFGPGTRLTVT.

The chain is built from TRBV7-9 and TRBJ1-1, with TRBD1 matching over 7 bases. This CDR3 has 13 residues. After removal of 5 bases from V and 3 bases from J, the junction contained 3 bases not matched to a gene. Germline CDR1 reads SEHNR; CDR2 reads FQNEAQ (reference sequence). The CDR3 reads CASSRTGDTEAFF. In DNA, the CDR3 is TGTGCCAGCAGCCGAACAGGGGACACTGAAGCTTTCTTT. Full variable domain (outside the CDR3, taken from reference TRBV7-9 and TRBJ1-1): DTGVSQNPRHKITKRGQNVTFRCDPISEHNRLYWYRQTLGQGPEFLTYFQNEAQLEKSRLLSDRFSAERPKGSFSTLEIQRTEQGDSAMYLCASSRTGDTEAFFGQGTRLTVV.

This clone has just one count. The CDR3 is CASSTGGTGERGQFF. CDR3 nucleotides: TGCGCCAGCAGCACGGGTGGGACAGGGGAGAGAGGGCAGTTCTTC. The J gene is TRBJ2-1, the V gene TRBV5-1, with 10 bases aligning to TRBD1. The length of the CDR3 is 15 residues. J lost 12 bases, V lost 4 bases, and 13 bases had no gene match. Germline lookup yields CDR1 SGHRS and CDR2 YFSETQ.

This clone was observed once. The chain employs TRBV19 and TRBJ2-4; D is possibly TRBD1 (5 bases). CDR1 is LNHDA and CDR2 is SQIVND in the germline V gene (reference sequence). Trimming took off 3 bases at V and 5 bases at J, with 11 bases between the two ends. This CDR3 has 14 residues. CDR3 sequence: CASSIQGRENIQYF. Written as DNA, the CDR3 is TGTGCCAGTAGTATTCAGGGAAGGGAAAACATTCAGTACTTC. The full variable domain, rest sourced from reference TRBV19 and TRBJ2-4, is DGGITQSPKYLFRKEGQNVTLSCEQNLNHDAMYWYRQDPGQGLRLIYYSQIVNDFQKGDIAEGYSVSREKKESFPLTVTSAQKNPTAFYLCASSIQGRENIQYFGAGTRLSVL.

This clone was found a few times. This sequence joins TRBV5-1 and TRBJ1-1; 11 nucleotides agree with TRBD1. The CDR3 extends over 15 amino acids. CDR1 is SGHRS, CDR2 YFSETQ, per germline. J was trimmed by 5 bases and V by 0 bases; bases with no gene match: 3. This CDR3 is CASSLAGTGGTEAFF. The CDR3 bases are TGCGCCAGCAGCTTGGCCGGGACAGGGGGAACTGAAGCTTTCTTT.